This paragraph covers one T cell receptor (beta chain) sequence. Possible read error: a much larger clone is one base away. The data are from a study of T-cell reconstitution after alpha-beta-depleted transplantation in children. This CDR3 has 11 residues. The germline gives CDR1 SQVTM, CDR2 ANQGSEA. Trimming removed 5 bases from V and 3 bases from J, with 7 bases in between. This sample's TCRbeta library carried unique molecular identifier barcodes. Each CDR3 protein is one row after TCRdb ran MiXCR on the PCR reads. The repertoire holds hundreds of thousands of distinct CDR3 sequences, roughly 17% seen once, with 1.1% in the top ten.

The J gene is TRBJ1-1, the V gene TRBV29-1; D is unclear. The receptor comes from a human donor who donated a stem cell graft to a child with acute myeloid leukemia. This material consisted of PBMCs from the stem cell graft donor, taken from the stem cell graft. DNA for the CDR3: TGCAGCGTTTCAGTGTACACTGAAGCTTTCTTT. Its translation: CSVSVYTEAFF.